The 27 T cell receptor beta chains given below trace back to one sample, sequenced in a study of CD4 T cells in relation to SARS-CoV-2 and coronaviruses. Before the COVID-19 pandemic, during about 2010-2018, CD4+ T cells were taken from unexposed donors. Repertoires were generated with immunoSEQ multiplex PCR, while TCRdb's copy carries only in-frame clones and drops some. The repertoire holds under 70,000 clones, with 75% to 90% as singletons. Input material: memory CD4+ T cells from PBMCs. These receptors originate from a human donor in good health.

The J gene is TRBJ1-1, the V gene TRBV11-2, with 7 positions matching TRBD1. CDR1 SGHAT and CDR2 FQNNGV come from the germline V gene. The junction had 7 bases not matched to a gene; V was cut back by 0 bases and J by 12 bases. This CDR3 is built from 13 residues. CDR3 sequence (DNA): TGTGCCAGCAGCTTAGACCAAGGGGGCTCGACTTTCTTT. This codes for CASSLDQGGSTFF. Together with reference TRBV11-2 and TRBJ1-1, the CDR3 gives the full variable domain: EAGVAQSPRYKIIEKRQSVAFWCNPISGHATLYWYQQILGQGPKLLIQFQNNGVVDDSQLPKDRFSAERLKGVDSTLKIQPAKLEDSAVYLCASSLDQGGSTFFGQGTRLTVV.

J is TRBJ2-6 and V is TRBV11-2, with 12 bases matching TRBD1. The germline V gene has CDR1 SGHAT and CDR2 FQNNGV. The CDR3 consists of 17 residues. V dropped 5 bases and J dropped 0; count of bases not matched to a gene: 2. CDR3: CASSMGQGASGANVLTF. CDR3 bases: TGTGCCAGCAGCATGGGACAGGGGGCCTCTGGGGCCAACGTCCTGACTTTC. The whole variable domain, remainder taken from reference TRBV11-2 and TRBJ2-6, is EAGVAQSPRYKIIEKRQSVAFWCNPISGHATLYWYQQILGQGPKLLIQFQNNGVVDDSQLPKDRFSAERLKGVDSTLKIQPAKLEDSAVYLCASSMGQGASGANVLTFGAGSRLTVL.

This clone was counted once. The chain joins TRBV7-7 to TRBJ2-5; 11 bases are a match to TRBD1. The CDR3 extends over 15 amino acids. Trimming removed 5 bases from V and 5 bases from J; junction bases left unmatched: 7. Germline V gene data show CDR1 as SSHAT and CDR2 as FNYEAQ (reference sequence). CDR3 sequence (DNA): TGTGCCAGCAGCCGGACAGGGGGCTCGCGGGAGACCCAGTACTTC. Amino acids: CASSRTGGSRETQYF.

V and J are TRBV6-5 and TRBJ2-7; D tentatively reads TRBD1 or TRBD2 (5 bases each). V dropped 2 bases and J dropped 2 bases, with 16 bases sitting between them. The germline V gene has CDR1 MNHEY and CDR2 SVGAGI. CDR3 size: 16 residues. CDR3 bases: TGTGCCAGCAGTTACCGGCTCCGGGACGGTACCTACGAGCAGTACTTC. Translating gives CASSYRLRDGTYEQYF.

The chain links TRBV5-8 to TRBJ2-5; TRBD1 or TRBD2 may be the D gene (5 bases each). There are 18 residues in the CDR3. CDR1 and CDR2 from the germline V gene are SGHTS and YDEGEE. V dropped 2 bases and J dropped 2 bases, with 22 bases sitting between them. The CDR3 region has the DNA TGTGCCAGCAGCTTAAGACTATTTGAGGGGTATAGTCAAGAGACCCAGTACTTC. Its translation: CASSLRLFEGYSQETQYF.

The V call is TRBV4-2, the J call TRBJ2-7; D remains unclear. This CDR3 contains 18 residues. Germline values: CDR1 LGHNA, CDR2 YNFKEQ. V lost 1 base and J lost 2, with 21 bases in between. The CDR3: CASSQVIQLGSPAYEQYF. For the CDR3, the DNA is TGTGCCAGCAGCCAAGTAATTCAGTTGGGGTCCCCAGCCTACGAGCAGTACTTC.

V usage is TRBV11-2 and J usage is TRBJ2-7; a possible D gene is TRBD2 (5 bases). CDR1 and CDR2 from the germline V gene are SGHAT and FQNNGV. V gave up 5 bases and J gave up 2 bases, with 19 bases separating them. CDR3 length: 16 amino acids. CDR3 protein: CASSPLGGPTAYEQYF. The CDR3 bases are TGTGCCAGCAGCCCCCTTGGCGGGCCGACGGCCTACGAGCAGTACTTC.

The gene calls are TRBV5-1 and TRBJ1-1, with 8 bases identical to TRBD1. In germline, CDR1 is SGHRS, CDR2 YFSETQ. This CDR3 has 14 residues. The ends lost 5 bases at V and 11 bases at J; junction bases unmatched: 14. CDR3 residues: CASRGGDRRDLAFF. The CDR3, as DNA: TGCGCCAGCAGAGGAGGGGACAGGCGAGATCTGGCTTTCTTT. Drawing the rest from reference TRBV5-1 and TRBJ1-1, the complete variable domain is KAGVTQTPRYLIKTRGQQVTLSCSPISGHRSVSWYQQTPGQGLQFLFEYFSETQRNKGNFPGRFSGRQFSNSRSEMNVSTLELGDSALYLCASRGGDRRDLAFFGQGTRLTVV.

V usage is TRBV27 and J usage is TRBJ2-7, with TRBD2 matching over 16 bases. The V gene end was trimmed by 3 bases and the J gene end by 6 bases; junction bases not matched to a gene: 5. This CDR3 has 16 residues. Germline V gene data show CDR1 as MNHEY and CDR2 as SMNVEV (reference sequence). The CDR3 reads CASSLVGTSGRVEQYF. The CDR3 DNA sequence: TGTGCCAGCAGTTTGGTGGGGACTAGCGGGAGGGTCGAGCAGTACTTC.

The chain employs TRBV6-6 and TRBJ2-7, with 10 bases identical to TRBD1. CDR3 length: 16 residues. Trimming removed 6 bases from V and 5 bases from J; junction bases left unmatched: 13. Germline-derived CDR1 and CDR2 are MNHNY and SVGAGI (reference sequence). Written as DNA, the CDR3 is TGTGCCAGCAGGGACCCCGTGGGACAGGGGACCCACGAGCAGTACTTC. Its translation is CASRDPVGQGTHEQYF.

V and J are TRBV7-9 and TRBJ2-2; D unresolved. The CDR3 loop spans 13 amino acids. Per germline, CDR1 SEHNR and CDR2 FQNEAQ (reference sequence). V lost 3 bases, J lost 7 bases, and 9 bases lay in between. The CDR3 DNA reads TGTGCCAGCAGCTTGTCCGCCGGCGGGGAGCTGTTTTTT. The encoded protein is CASSLSAGGELFF. Together with reference TRBV7-9 and TRBJ2-2, the CDR3 gives the full variable domain: DTGVSQNPRHKITKRGQNVTFRCDPISEHNRLYWYRQTLGQGPEFLTYFQNEAQLEKSRLLSDRFSAERPKGSFSTLEIQRTEQGDSAMYLCASSLSAGGELFFGEGSRLTVL.

The chain uses TRBV15 and TRBJ2-2, with 10 bases matching TRBD1. V trimming: 6 bases; J trimming: 6 bases; junction bases outside the gene matches: 4. Germline V gives CDR1 LNHNV, CDR2 YYDKDF (reference sequence). CDR3 length: 14 amino acids. This chain's CDR3 is CATSGQGGSGELFF. As DNA, the CDR3 is TGTGCCACCAGTGGACAGGGGGGATCCGGGGAGCTGTTTTTT.

The chain couples TRBV6-5 to TRBJ2-7, with D uncertain. V lost 4 bases to trimming and J lost 4 bases, with 14 bases between them. The CDR3 runs to 14 residues. Germline V gives CDR1 MNHEY, CDR2 SVGAGI. Here the CDR3 reads CASSSNLLPYEQYF. The CDR3 DNA is TGTGCCAGCAGTTCCAATCTACTCCCATACGAGCAGTACTTC.

This clone was recorded once. The chain joins TRBV3-1 (or the pseudogene TRBV3-2) to TRBJ2-5, with D possibly called TRBD1 or TRBD2 (5 bases each). Trimming shortened V by 6 bases and J by 1 base, and 15 bases separated the two germline ends. The germline V gene has CDR1 LGHDT and CDR2 YNNKEL (reference sequence). The length of the CDR3 is 15 residues. The CDR3 is CASRKSLGVQETQYF. The CDR3 bases are TGTGCCAGCAGAAAATCACTAGGGGTCCAAGAGACCCAGTACTTC.

The DNA for the CDR3 is TGTGCCAGCAGCCAAGATTTAGCGGGAGGGTATAGTGAGCAGTTCTTC. The encoded protein is CASSQDLAGGYSEQFF. The V and J genes are TRBV4-2 and TRBJ2-1; 11 bases map to TRBD2. V trimming: 0 bases; J trimming: 9 bases; junction bases outside the gene matches: 7. Germline CDR1 is LGHNA and CDR2 is YNFKEQ. The CDR3 is made up of 16 amino acids.

This chain connects TRBV27 to TRBJ2-7, with D unclear. This CDR3 is built from 17 residues. CDR1 is MNHEY and CDR2 is SMNVEV in the germline V gene (reference sequence). Trimming pared 4 bases from V and 0 bases from J, leaving 19 bases between. CDR3 sequence: CASSSPTAGTSSYEQYF. The DNA of the CDR3 is TGTGCCAGCAGTTCTCCTACTGCAGGCACAAGCTCCTACGAGCAGTACTTC.

The rearrangement joins TRBV6-1 to TRBJ2-3, with a possible D match to TRBD2 (5 bases). The germline V gene has CDR1 MNHNS and CDR2 SASEGT. V lost 2 bases, J lost 11 bases, and 11 bases lay in between. This CDR3 region has 12 residues. The CDR3 region is CASSEPGSRQYF. For the CDR3, the DNA is TGTGCCAGCAGTGAACCGGGAAGTAGGCAGTATTTT.

This clone has just a few counts. The rearrangement links TRBV5-4 to TRBJ1-3; TRBD1 might be the D (5 bases). From germline, CDR1 is SGHNT and CDR2 YYREEE (reference sequence). The CDR3 covers 15 residues. The V gene lost 5 bases and the J gene lost 0 bases, with 12 bases spanning the gap. CDR3: CASSWEGNSGNTIYF. The CDR3 nucleotides are TGTGCCAGCAGTTGGGAGGGGAACTCTGGAAACACCATATATTTT.

The rearrangement joins TRBV21-1 to TRBJ2-3; TRBD2 was called by the table and not checked on the DNA. TRBV21-1 is a documented pseudogene. The CDR3 length is 14 residues. CDR3 in amino acids: CASAKGPGMDTQYF. The CDR3 DNA follows: TGTGCCAGCGCAAAAGGACCGGGGATGGATACGCAGTATTTT.

A few counts support this clone. V gene TRBV7-8 combines with J gene TRBJ1-4, with D possibly matching TRBD1 (6 bases). Germline CDR1 reads SGHVS; CDR2 reads FQNEAQ. The CDR3 totals 14 residues. Trimming removed 3 bases from V and 4 bases from J, with 9 bases in between. In nucleotides, the CDR3 is TGTGCCAGCAGCTTGGACAGATTTAATGAAAAACTGTTTTTT. Translated: CASSLDRFNEKLFF.

Only one count was recorded for this clone. The rearrangement joins TRBV18 to TRBJ2-5; 14 bases map to TRBD2. The germline V gene encodes CDR1 KGHSH and CDR2 LQKENI. This CDR3 region has 18 residues. V gave up 4 bases and J gave up 1 base; unmatched junction bases: 8. The CDR3 loop reads CASSRGLAGVSGQETQYF. DNA of the CDR3: TGTGCCAGCTCACGGGGACTAGCGGGAGTGAGCGGCCAAGAGACCCAGTACTTC.

This rearrangement joins TRBV6-5 to TRBJ2-5; TRBD1 matches 9 bases. Per germline, CDR1 MNHEY and CDR2 SVGAGI. V trimming: 6 bases; J trimming: 4 bases; junction bases outside the gene matches: 9. This CDR3 region has 15 residues. The CDR3 DNA follows: TGTGCCAGCAGCCTGACAGGGGGACTCCCAGAGACCCAGTACTTC. It is translated as CASSLTGGLPETQYF.

V gene TRBV3-1 (or the pseudogene TRBV3-2) combines with J gene TRBJ1-1; maybe TRBD1 (6 bases). CDR1 is LGHDT, CDR2 YNNKEL, per germline (reference sequence). The CDR3 has 14 residues. Between the trimmed V and J ends, which lost 1 base and 10 bases, there was a span of 16 bases. Written as DNA, the CDR3 is TGTGCCAGCAGCCAAGGGGAGGGGGGATCAGCAGCTTTCTTT. The encoded protein is CASSQGEGGSAAFF.

The gene calls are TRBV7-9 and TRBJ1-1; no reliable D call. This CDR3 region has 15 residues. The germline V and J ends were trimmed by 5 bases and 0 bases, with 13 bases remaining between them. Looked up from germline, CDR1 is SEHNR and CDR2 is FQNEAQ (reference sequence). The CDR3 coding sequence is TGTGCCAGCAGCCCTCGGGAGCTCATGAACACTGAAGCTTTCTTT. Amino acid sequence: CASSPRELMNTEAFF.

This clone was counted once. V usage is TRBV4-1 and J usage is TRBJ2-7, with a tentative D call TRBD2 (5 bases). The CDR3 has 15 amino acids. V lost 1 base, J lost 0 bases, and 10 bases lay in between. Germline CDR1 and CDR2: MGHRA and YSYEKL. CDR3: CASSQVGGNSYEQYF. The CDR3, as DNA: TGCGCCAGCAGCCAAGTCGGAGGTAACTCCTACGAGCAGTACTTC.

The V gene is TRBV11-3, the J gene TRBJ2-1; possible D gene TRBD2, 5 bases. Germline values: CDR1 SGHNT, CDR2 YENEEA. The CDR3 sequence is 13 residues long. Trimming left V 4 bases short and J 6 bases short, with 10 bases between. The CDR3 region is CASSSGILNEQFF. CDR3 nucleotide sequence: TGTGCCAGCAGCTCGGGAATCCTCAATGAGCAGTTCTTC.

The chain carries TRBV5-1 and TRBJ2-5; the match to TRBD2 covers 8 bases. The CDR3 consists of 17 residues. The V segment lost 0 bases and the J segment 1 base; nucleotides outside the gene matches: 8. Per germline, CDR1 SGHRS and CDR2 YFSETQ. This chain's CDR3 is CASSLAGSGRPQETQYF. The CDR3 DNA reads as TGCGCCAGCAGCTTGGCCGGGAGCGGGAGACCCCAAGAGACCCAGTACTTC.